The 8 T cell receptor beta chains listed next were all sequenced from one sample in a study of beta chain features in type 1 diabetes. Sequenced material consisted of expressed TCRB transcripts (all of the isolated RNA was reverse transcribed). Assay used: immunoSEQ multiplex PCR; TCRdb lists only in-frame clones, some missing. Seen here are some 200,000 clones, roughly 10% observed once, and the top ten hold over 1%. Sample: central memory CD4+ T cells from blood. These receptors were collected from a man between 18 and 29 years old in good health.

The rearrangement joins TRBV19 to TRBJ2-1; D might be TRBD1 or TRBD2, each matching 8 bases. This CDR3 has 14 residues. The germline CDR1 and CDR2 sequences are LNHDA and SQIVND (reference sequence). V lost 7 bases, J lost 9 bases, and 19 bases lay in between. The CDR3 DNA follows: TGTGCCAGTACCGCCCAGGGGGCGGGAGGTGAGCAGTTCTTC. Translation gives CASTAQGAGGEQFF.

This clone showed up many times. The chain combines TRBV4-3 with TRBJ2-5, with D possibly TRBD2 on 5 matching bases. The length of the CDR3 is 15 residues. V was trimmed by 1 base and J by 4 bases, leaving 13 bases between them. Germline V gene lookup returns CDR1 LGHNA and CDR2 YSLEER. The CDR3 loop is CASSQGNGKGETQYF. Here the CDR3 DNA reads TGCGCCAGCAGCCAAGGAAACGGGAAGGGAGAGACCCAGTACTTC.

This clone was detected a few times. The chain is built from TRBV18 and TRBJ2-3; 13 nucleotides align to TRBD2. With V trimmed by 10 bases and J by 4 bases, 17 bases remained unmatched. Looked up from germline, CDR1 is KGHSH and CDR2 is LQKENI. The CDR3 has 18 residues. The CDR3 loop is CATKRLGLAGVRADTQYF. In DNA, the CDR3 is TGTGCCACGAAAAGACTAGGACTAGCGGGAGTCAGAGCAGATACGCAGTATTTT. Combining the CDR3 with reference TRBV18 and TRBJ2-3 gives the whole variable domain NAGVMQNPRHLVRRRGQEARLRCSPMKGHSHVYWYRQLPEEGLKFMVYLQKENIIDESGMPKERFSAEFPKEGPSILRIQQVVRGDSAAYFCATKRLGLAGVRADTQYFGPGTRLTVL.

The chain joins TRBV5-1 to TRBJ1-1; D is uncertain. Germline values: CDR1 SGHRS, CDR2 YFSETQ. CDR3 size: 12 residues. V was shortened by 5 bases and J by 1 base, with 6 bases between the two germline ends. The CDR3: CASSRTNTEAFF. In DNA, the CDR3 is TGCGCCAGCAGTCGAACGAACACTGAAGCTTTCTTT.

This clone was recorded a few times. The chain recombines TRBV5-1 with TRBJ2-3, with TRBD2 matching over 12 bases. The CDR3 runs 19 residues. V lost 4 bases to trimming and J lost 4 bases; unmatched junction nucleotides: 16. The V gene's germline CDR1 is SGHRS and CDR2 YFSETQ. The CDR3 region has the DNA TGCGCCAGCAGCCGAGAACCTAGCGGGAGGGTTAATAGCGCAGATACGCAGTATTTT. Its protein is CASSREPSGRVNSADTQYF.

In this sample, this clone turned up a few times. In nucleotides, the CDR3 is TGTGCCAGCAGCTCCAGACCTAGGGGCGATACGCAGTATTTT. Its translation is CASSSRPRGDTQYF. The J gene is TRBJ2-3, the V gene TRBV7-9; tentative D call: TRBD1 (5 bases). The CDR3 runs 14 residues. Germline V lookup: CDR1 SEHNR, CDR2 FQNEAQ (reference sequence). The germline V and J ends were trimmed by 4 bases and 6 bases, with 14 bases remaining between them.

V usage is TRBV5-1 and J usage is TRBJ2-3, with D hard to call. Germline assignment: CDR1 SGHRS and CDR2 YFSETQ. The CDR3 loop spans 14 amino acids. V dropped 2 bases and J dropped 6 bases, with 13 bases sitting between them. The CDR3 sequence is CASSLTAGSDTQYF. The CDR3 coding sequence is TGCGCCAGCAGCTTAACGGCAGGCAGTGATACGCAGTATTTT.

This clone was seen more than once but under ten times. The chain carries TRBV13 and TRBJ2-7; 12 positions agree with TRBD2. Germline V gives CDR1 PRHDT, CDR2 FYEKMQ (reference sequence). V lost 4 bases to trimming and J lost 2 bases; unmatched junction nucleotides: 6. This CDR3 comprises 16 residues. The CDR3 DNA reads TGTGCCAGCAGCTCGCTTACTAGCGGGAGGACCTACGAGCAGTACTTC. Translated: CASSSLTSGRTYEQYF.